This T cell receptor (beta chain) is from a study of shared clonotypes between healthy human individuals. At the level of the study: Serving as donors were a couple of women and a few men, whose ages spanned 18 to 49.

Genomic DNA of every subset was divided equally among multiple immunoSEQ plates. Each replicate PCR on the sorted subsets used roughly 210 ng DNA (approximately 27,000 T cell genomes). The assay was immunoSEQ multiplex PCR, and TCRdb's table has in-frame clones only and misses some. The data show around 330,000 clones, with about 74% seen just once and 10% to 13% held by the top ten. Per germline, CDR1 SGHNT and CDR2 YENEEA. CDR3 length equals 13 residues. V lost 4 bases, J lost 6 bases, and 9 bases lay in between. The V gene is TRBV11-3, the J gene TRBJ2-2, with a weak D call TRBD1 (7 bases). Sequenced material: memory CD4+ T cells sorted from blood. Subset indicated: CD45RA-negative fraction. The clonotype was recovered from a man aged 25-45 years in good health. The CDR3, as DNA: TGTGCCAGCAGCTCCAGGGGGGCCGGGGAGCTGTTTTTT. This encodes CASSSRGAGELFF.